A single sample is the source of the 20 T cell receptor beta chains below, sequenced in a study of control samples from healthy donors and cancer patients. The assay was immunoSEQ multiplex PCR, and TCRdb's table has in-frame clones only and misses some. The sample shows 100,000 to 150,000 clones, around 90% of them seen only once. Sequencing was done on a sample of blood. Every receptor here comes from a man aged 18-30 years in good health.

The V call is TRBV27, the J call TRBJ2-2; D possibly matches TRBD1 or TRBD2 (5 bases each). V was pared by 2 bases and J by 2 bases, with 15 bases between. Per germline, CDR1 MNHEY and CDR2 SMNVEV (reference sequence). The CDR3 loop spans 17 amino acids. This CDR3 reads CASSLGWGISNTGELFF. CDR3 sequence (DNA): TGTGCCAGCAGTTTAGGGTGGGGGATTTCCAACACCGGGGAGCTGTTTTTT.

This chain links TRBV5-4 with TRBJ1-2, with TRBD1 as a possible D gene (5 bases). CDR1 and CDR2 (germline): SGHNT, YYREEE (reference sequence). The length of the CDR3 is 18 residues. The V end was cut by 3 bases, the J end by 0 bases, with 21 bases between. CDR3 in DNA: TGTGCCAGCAGCTCCCTATTAACACCAGGGCCTTCTAACTATGGCTACACCTTC. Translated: CASSSLLTPGPSNYGYTF.

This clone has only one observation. The CDR3 nucleotides are TGTGCCAGTACCCGAGACAGGGCTAACTATGGCTACACCTTC. Translating it yields CASTRDRANYGYTF. The V call is TRBV19, the J call TRBJ1-2, with 7 bases aligning to TRBD1. There are 14 residues in the CDR3. The germline V gene encodes CDR1 LNHDA and CDR2 SQIVND (reference sequence). The trim removed 7 bases at V and 0 bases at J, leaving 5 bases unmatched.

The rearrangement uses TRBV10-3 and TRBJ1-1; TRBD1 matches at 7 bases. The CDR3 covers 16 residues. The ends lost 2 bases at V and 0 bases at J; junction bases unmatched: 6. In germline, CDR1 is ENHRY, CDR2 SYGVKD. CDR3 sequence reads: CAISENRDSMNTEAFF. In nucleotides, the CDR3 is TGTGCCATCAGTGAGAACAGGGACAGCATGAACACTGAAGCTTTCTTT.

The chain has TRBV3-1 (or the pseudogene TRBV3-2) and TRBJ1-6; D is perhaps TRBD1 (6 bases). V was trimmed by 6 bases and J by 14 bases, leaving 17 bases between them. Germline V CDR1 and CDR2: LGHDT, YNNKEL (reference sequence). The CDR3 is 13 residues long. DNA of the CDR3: TGTGCCAGCAGTCGGGAAGGGGGGGCGGCCCTCCACTTT. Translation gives CASSREGGAALHF.

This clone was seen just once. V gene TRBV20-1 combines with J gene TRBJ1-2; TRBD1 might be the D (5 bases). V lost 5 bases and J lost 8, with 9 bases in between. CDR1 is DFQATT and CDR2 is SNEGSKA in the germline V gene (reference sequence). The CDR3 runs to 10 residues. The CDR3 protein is CSALQGGYTF. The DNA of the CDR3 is TGCAGTGCTCTCCAGGGCGGCTACACCTTC.

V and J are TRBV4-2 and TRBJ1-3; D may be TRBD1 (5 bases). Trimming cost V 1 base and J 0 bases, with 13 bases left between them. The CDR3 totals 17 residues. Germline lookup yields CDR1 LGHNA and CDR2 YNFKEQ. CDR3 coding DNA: TGTGCCAGCAGCCAAGGGGGCAGGCTGTACTCTGGAAACACCATATATTTT. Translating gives CASSQGGRLYSGNTIYF.

CDR3 DNA sequence: TGTGCCTGGAGTCCCGCTAGCGGGCGCCCAAATGAGCAGTTCTTC. Translating gives CAWSPASGRPNEQFF. This chain links TRBV30 with TRBJ2-1; 8 bases are shared with TRBD2. Trimming cost V 2 bases and J 7 bases; bases outside gene matches: 10. The CDR3 spans 15 residues. Germline lookup yields CDR1 GTSNPN and CDR2 SVGIG (reference sequence).

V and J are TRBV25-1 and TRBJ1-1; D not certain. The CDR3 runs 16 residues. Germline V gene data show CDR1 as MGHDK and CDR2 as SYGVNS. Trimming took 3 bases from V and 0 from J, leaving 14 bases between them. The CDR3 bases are TGTGCCAGCAGTGACACCGGCGTCAGAGTGAACACTGAAGCTTTCTTT. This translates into CASSDTGVRVNTEAFF.

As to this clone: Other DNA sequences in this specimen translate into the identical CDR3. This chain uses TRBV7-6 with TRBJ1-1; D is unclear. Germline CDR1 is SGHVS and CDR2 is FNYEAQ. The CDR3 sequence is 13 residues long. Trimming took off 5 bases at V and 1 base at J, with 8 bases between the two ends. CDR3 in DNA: TGTGCCAGCAGCCTAGAACAGAACACTGAAGCTTTCTTT. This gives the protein CASSLEQNTEAFF.

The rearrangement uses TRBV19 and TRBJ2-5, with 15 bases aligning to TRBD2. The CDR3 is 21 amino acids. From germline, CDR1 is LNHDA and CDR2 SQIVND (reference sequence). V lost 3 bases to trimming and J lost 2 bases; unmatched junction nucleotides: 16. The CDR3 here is CASSMYTSGTSGGTTQETQYF. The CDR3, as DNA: TGTGCCAGTAGTATGTACACTTCCGGGACTAGCGGGGGGACTACACAAGAGACCCAGTACTTC.

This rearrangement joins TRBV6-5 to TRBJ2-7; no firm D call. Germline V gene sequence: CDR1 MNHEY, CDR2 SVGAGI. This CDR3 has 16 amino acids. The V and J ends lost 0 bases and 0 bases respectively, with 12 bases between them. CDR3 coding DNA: TGTGCCAGCAGTTACTCGATAGGCTCTTACTCCTACGAGCAGTACTTC. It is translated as CASSYSIGSYSYEQYF.

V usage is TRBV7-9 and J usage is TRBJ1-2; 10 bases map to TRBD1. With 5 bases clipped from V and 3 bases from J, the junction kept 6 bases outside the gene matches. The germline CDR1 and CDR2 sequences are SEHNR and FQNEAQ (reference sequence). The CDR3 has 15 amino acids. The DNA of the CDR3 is TGTGCCAGCAGCCTTGACAGGGGGCTAGACTATGGCTACACCTTC. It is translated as CASSLDRGLDYGYTF.

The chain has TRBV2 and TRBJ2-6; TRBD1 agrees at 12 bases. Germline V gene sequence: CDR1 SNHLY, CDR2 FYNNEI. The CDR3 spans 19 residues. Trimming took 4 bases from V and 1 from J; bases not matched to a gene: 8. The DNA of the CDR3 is TGTGCCAGCAGTGCCCCGGGACAGGGGGCTTTTTCTGGGGCCAACGTCCTGACTTTC. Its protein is CASSAPGQGAFSGANVLTF.

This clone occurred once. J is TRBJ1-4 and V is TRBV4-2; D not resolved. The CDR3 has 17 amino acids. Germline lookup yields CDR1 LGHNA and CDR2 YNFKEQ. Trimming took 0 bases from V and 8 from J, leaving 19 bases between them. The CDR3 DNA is TGTGCCAGCAGCCAAGAGGTTATTACCGAAAAAGGCGAAAAACTGTTTTTT. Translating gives CASSQEVITEKGEKLFF.

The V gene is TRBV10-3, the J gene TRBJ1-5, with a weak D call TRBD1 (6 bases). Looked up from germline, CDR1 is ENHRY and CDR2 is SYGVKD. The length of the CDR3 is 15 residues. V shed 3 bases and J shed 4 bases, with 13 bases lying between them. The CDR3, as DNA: TGTGCCATCAGTGAAACGGACAGAGGAAATCAGCCCCAGCATTTT. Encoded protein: CAISETDRGNQPQHF.

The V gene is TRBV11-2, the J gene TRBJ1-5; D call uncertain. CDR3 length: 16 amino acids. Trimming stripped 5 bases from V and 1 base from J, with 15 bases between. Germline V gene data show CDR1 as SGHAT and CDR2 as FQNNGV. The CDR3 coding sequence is TGTGCCAGCAGCCGATACGGGTTTGGAAGCAATCAGCCCCAGCATTTT. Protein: CASSRYGFGSNQPQHF.

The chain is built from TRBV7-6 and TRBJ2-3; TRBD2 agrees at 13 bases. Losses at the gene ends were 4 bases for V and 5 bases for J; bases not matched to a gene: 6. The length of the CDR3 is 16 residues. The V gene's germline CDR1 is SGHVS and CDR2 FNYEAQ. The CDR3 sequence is CASSSRLAGGLDTQYF. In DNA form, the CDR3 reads TGTGCCAGCAGCTCTCGACTAGCGGGGGGCCTAGATACGCAGTATTTT.

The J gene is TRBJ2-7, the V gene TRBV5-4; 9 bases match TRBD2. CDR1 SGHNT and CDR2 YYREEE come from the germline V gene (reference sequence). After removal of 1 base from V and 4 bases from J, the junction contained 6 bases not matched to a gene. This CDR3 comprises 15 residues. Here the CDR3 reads CASSLQAGGPYEQYF. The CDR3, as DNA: TGTGCCAGCAGCTTGCAGGCGGGGGGGCCGTACGAGCAGTACTTC.

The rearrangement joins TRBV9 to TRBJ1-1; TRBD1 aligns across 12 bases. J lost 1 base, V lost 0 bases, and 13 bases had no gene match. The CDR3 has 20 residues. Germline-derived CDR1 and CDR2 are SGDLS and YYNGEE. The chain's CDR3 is CASSVDSGTGGLGPNTEAFF. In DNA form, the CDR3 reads TGTGCCAGCAGCGTAGACTCAGGGACAGGGGGCTTGGGGCCGAACACTGAAGCTTTCTTT.